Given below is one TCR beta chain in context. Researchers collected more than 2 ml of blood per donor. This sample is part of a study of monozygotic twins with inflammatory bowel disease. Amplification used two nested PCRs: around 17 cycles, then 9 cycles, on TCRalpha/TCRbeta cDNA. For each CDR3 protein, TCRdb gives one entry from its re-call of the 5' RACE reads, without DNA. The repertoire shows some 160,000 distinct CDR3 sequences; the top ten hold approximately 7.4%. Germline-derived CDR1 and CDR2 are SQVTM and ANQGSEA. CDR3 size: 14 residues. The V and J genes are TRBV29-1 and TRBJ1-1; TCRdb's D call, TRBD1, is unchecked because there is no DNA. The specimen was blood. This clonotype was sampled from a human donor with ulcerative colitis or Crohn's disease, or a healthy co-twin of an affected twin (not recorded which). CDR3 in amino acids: CSVGDRGRGIEAFF.